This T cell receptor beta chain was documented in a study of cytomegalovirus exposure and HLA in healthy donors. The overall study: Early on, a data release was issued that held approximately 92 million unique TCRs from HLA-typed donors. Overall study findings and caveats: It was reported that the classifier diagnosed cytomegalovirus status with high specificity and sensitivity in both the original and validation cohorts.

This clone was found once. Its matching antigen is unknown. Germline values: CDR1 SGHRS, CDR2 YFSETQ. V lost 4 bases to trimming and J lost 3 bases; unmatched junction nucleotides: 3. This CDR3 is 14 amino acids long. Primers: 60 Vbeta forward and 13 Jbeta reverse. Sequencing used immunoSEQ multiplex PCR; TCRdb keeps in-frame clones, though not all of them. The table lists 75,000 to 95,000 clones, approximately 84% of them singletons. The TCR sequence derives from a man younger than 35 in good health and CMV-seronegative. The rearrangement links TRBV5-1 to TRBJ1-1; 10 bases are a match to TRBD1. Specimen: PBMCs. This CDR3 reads CASSKGQGHTEAFF. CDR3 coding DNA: TGCGCCAGCAGCAAGGGACAGGGGCACACTGAAGCTTTCTTT.